One sample yielded the 25 T cell receptor beta chains listed below, sequenced in a study of T-cell memory formation after mild COVID-19. TCRdb recomputed calls from the 5' RACE reads with MiXCR, one row per CDR3 protein. The sample records 80,000 to 90,000 distinct CDR3 sequences, around 25% being singletons. Sequenced: PBMCs or a T cell subset sorted from them (not recorded which). These receptors all come from a man in his late teens or twenties who had mild COVID-19 (a few samples of this study predate the infection). Cell type and time point are not known.

Only a few counts were recorded for this clonotype. This chain links TRBV9 with TRBJ2-3; 11 bases align to TRBD2. The CDR3 loop spans 16 amino acids. Trimming took 2 bases from V and 2 from J; bases not matched to a gene: 4. The germline V gene has CDR1 SGDLS and CDR2 YYNGEE. This CDR3 is CASSVSGGGTTDTQYF. DNA of the CDR3: TGTGCCAGCAGCGTTAGCGGGGGGGGTACCACAGATACGCAGTATTTT.

This clonotype showed up just a few times. V gene TRBV6-6 combines with J gene TRBJ1-5; D is unclear. The CDR3 contains 16 residues. V was clipped by 6 bases and J by 0 bases, with 15 bases between them. The germline V gene has CDR1 MNHNY and CDR2 SVGAGI (reference sequence). CDR3 residues: CASRSPGRFSNQPQHF. The DNA for the CDR3 is TGTGCCAGCAGGAGCCCTGGGCGGTTTAGCAATCAGCCCCAGCATTTT.

This clonotype was observed at least ten times. CDR3 in amino acids: CSVNGGSNSYNEQFF. The CDR3, as DNA: TGCAGCGTTAACGGGGGCTCAAACTCCTACAATGAGCAGTTCTTC. The rearrangement links TRBV29-1 to TRBJ2-1, with D perhaps matching TRBD1 or TRBD2 (6 bases each). V was pared by 5 bases and J by 0 bases, with 14 bases between. CDR3 size: 15 residues. Germline loops: CDR1 SQVTM, CDR2 ANQGSEA.

This clonotype was observed a few times. The rearrangement joins TRBV6-2 or TRBV6-3 to TRBJ2-7; no clear D. In germline, CDR1 is MNHEY, CDR2 SVGEGT. V lost 1 base and J 6 bases, leaving 4 bases between the germline ends. The CDR3 is made up of 11 amino acids. The CDR3 here is CASSYWGEQYF. CDR3 nucleotides: TGTGCCAGCAGTTACTGGGGCGAGCAGTACTTC.

The chain recombines TRBV11-2 with TRBJ1-6, with 8 bases aligning to TRBD1. Germline V gene sequence: CDR1 SGHAT, CDR2 FQNNGV. The CDR3 has 16 amino acids. With V trimmed by 5 bases and J by 3 bases, 6 bases remained unmatched. CDR3 sequence (DNA): TGTGCCAGCAGCCATGACAGGGGACACTATAATTCACCCCTCCACTTT. Translating gives CASSHDRGHYNSPLHF.

The V call is TRBV7-8, the J call TRBJ2-7, with 8 nucleotides matching TRBD1. The germline V gene encodes CDR1 SGHVS and CDR2 FQNEAQ. CDR3 length equals 15 residues. Germline trimming cut 6 bases from V and 2 bases from J; bases unmatched to any gene: 9. The CDR3 DNA reads as TGTGCCAGCAGTCCCCGGACAGGGATTCCCTACGAGCAGTACTTC. This sequence encodes CASSPRTGIPYEQYF. Using reference TRBV7-8 and TRBJ2-7 for the parts outside the CDR3, the full variable domain is GAGVSQSPRYKVAKRGQDVALRCDPISGHVSLFWYQQALGQGPEFLTYFQNEAQLDKSGLPSDRFFAERPEGSVSTLKIQRTQQEDSAVYLCASSPRTGIPYEQYFGPGTRLTVT.

The chain joins TRBV28 to TRBJ2-7; perhaps TRBD2 as D (5 bases). Germline values: CDR1 MDHEN, CDR2 SYDVKM. CDR3 length: 13 residues. V lost 6 bases to trimming and J lost 4 bases, with 13 bases between them. The CDR3 region has the DNA TGTGCCAGCAGAAACGACGAGGGTTACGAGCAGTACGTC. Translating it yields CASRNDEGYEQYV.

The V call is TRBV6-5, the J call TRBJ2-4; 10 nucleotides align to TRBD1. The CDR3 is made up of 15 amino acids. The V and J ends lost 4 bases and 8 bases, in that order; junction bases with no gene match: 8. CDR1 is MNHEY, CDR2 SVGAGI, per germline. The CDR3 DNA reads TGTGCCAGCAGTTTCGCGGGACAGGGGAGGTACATTCAGTACTTC. Protein product: CASSFAGQGRYIQYF.

This rearrangement joins TRBV7-9 to TRBJ1-2; D is undetermined. Per the germline V gene, CDR1 is SEHNR and CDR2 is FQNEAQ (reference sequence). The V end lost 5 bases, the J end lost 6 bases, and 16 bases lay between the germline ends. This CDR3 is 14 amino acids long. The CDR3 DNA sequence: TGTGCCAGCAGCGAGATAGTATTCGCGAATGGCTACACCTTC. Translating gives CASSEIVFANGYTF.

The rearrangement uses TRBV20-1 and TRBJ2-1; TRBD2 agrees at 10 bases. CDR1 DFQATT and CDR2 SNEGSKA come from the germline V gene (reference sequence). V trimming: 5 bases; J trimming: 3 bases; junction bases outside the gene matches: 4. This CDR3 is built from 14 residues. CDR3 in DNA: TGCAGTGCTCCCGGGACTAGCGTCTACAATGAGCAGTTCTTC. Translation: CSAPGTSVYNEQFF.

This CDR3 reads CASSSTGVTGETQYF. The CDR3 region has the DNA TGTGCCAGCAGCTCAACCGGGGTAACGGGTGAGACCCAGTACTTC. The chain employs TRBV7-3 and TRBJ2-5, with a weak D call TRBD2 (5 bases). The CDR3 has 15 amino acids. CDR1 is SGHTA and CDR2 is FQGTGA in the germline V gene. V lost 4 bases and J lost 5, with 17 bases in between.

This rearrangement joins TRBV5-6 to TRBJ1-5; no definite D call. Deletions cut 2 bases from V and 0 bases from J, with 6 bases between. Germline CDR1 and CDR2: SGHDT and YYEEEE. CDR3 length: 14 amino acids. In DNA, the CDR3 is TGTGCCAGCAGCTTTCTGACTAGCAATCAGCCCCAGCATTTT. Its protein is CASSFLTSNQPQHF.

The chain is built from TRBV4-1 and TRBJ2-7, with D possibly TRBD2 on 5 matching bases. Looked up from germline, CDR1 is MGHRA and CDR2 is YSYEKL. The CDR3 covers 14 residues. V was pared by 0 bases and J by 4 bases, with 10 bases between. The chain's CDR3 is CASSQEEAGYEQYF. In DNA form, the CDR3 reads TGCGCCAGCAGCCAAGAGGAGGCAGGTTACGAGCAGTACTTC.

V is TRBV25-1 and J is TRBJ1-1; the D is unclear. V lost 0 bases and J lost 7, with 12 bases in between. Per germline, CDR1 MGHDK and CDR2 SYGVNS. The CDR3 covers 14 residues. The CDR3: CASSEYNREYEAFF. The DNA for the CDR3 is TGTGCCAGCAGTGAATATAACCGAGAATATGAAGCTTTCTTT.

The rearrangement uses TRBV28 and TRBJ2-3; 9 positions match TRBD1. Germline loops: CDR1 MDHEN, CDR2 SYDVKM. Trimming cost V 6 bases and J 7 bases; bases outside gene matches: 11. This CDR3 spans 15 amino acids. In DNA form, the CDR3 reads TGTGCCAGCAGGACAGGGGGAAGGGTAGGGAATACGCAGTATTTT. Protein product: CASRTGGRVGNTQYF.

This rearrangement joins TRBV28 to TRBJ1-5, with a possible D match to TRBD1 (5 bases). CDR3 length: 15 residues. Per germline, CDR1 MDHEN and CDR2 SYDVKM. The ends were cut back, 4 bases at V and 5 bases at J, with 15 bases in the middle. CDR3 in amino acids: CASSSDSRLDQPQHF. The CDR3 nucleotides are TGTGCCAGCAGTTCAGACAGCAGACTGGATCAGCCCCAGCATTTT.

This clonotype was recorded at least ten times. J is TRBJ2-3 and V is TRBV7-9; D gene unclear. Trimming stripped 1 base from V and 1 base from J, with 0 bases between. This CDR3 spans 12 amino acids. Germline-derived CDR1 and CDR2 are SEHNR and FQNEAQ (reference sequence). CDR3 in DNA: TGTGCCAGCAGCTTAGGCACAGATACGCAGTATTTT. Translation: CASSLGTDTQYF.

This clonotype was counted only a few times. The chain has TRBV7-9 and TRBJ2-1; TRBD2 matches at 10 bases. This CDR3 is 15 amino acids long. V trimming: 7 bases; J trimming: 4 bases; junction bases outside the gene matches: 7. From germline, CDR1 is SEHNR and CDR2 FQNEAQ (reference sequence). CDR3 residues: CASIRPSGGYNEQFF. DNA of the CDR3: TGTGCCAGCATCCGTCCTAGCGGGGGATACAATGAGCAGTTCTTC.

In nucleotides, the CDR3 is TGCAGCGTTTTGTATCGGGACACTGAAGCTTTCTTT. Protein: CSVLYRDTEAFF. The V and J genes are TRBV29-1 and TRBJ1-1; D ambiguous. Germline V gene sequence: CDR1 SQVTM, CDR2 ANQGSEA. V shed 5 bases and J shed 3 bases, with 10 bases lying between them. CDR3 length: 12 residues.

The chain carries TRBV5-1 and TRBJ1-1; maybe TRBD1 (5 bases). This CDR3 is built from 14 residues. V shed 2 bases and J shed 5 bases, with 13 bases lying between them. Germline CDR1 SGHRS, CDR2 YFSETQ. The DNA for the CDR3 is TGCGCCAGCAGCTTCGGGTACGGGGGAACTGAAGCTTTCTTT. This translates into CASSFGYGGTEAFF.

The CDR3 region has the DNA TGTGCCTGGAGCGCCGGACAGGGACCTTACTATGGCTACACCTTC. Protein: CAWSAGQGPYYGYTF. V and J are TRBV30 and TRBJ1-2, with 8 nucleotides matching TRBD1. The CDR3 contains 15 residues. Germline V gene lookup returns CDR1 GTSNPN and CDR2 SVGIG (reference sequence). V was clipped by 3 bases and J by 3 bases; unmatched bases: 9.

V is TRBV27 and J is TRBJ2-1; 10 bases align to TRBD2. Germline loops: CDR1 MNHEY, CDR2 SMNVEV (reference sequence). Unmatched junction bases numbered 2, after V lost 4 bases and J lost 2 bases. The CDR3 sequence is 15 residues long. CDR3 sequence (DNA): TGTGCCAGCAGTTCTACTAGCGGGGCCTACAATGAGCAGTTCTTC. Its translation is CASSSTSGAYNEQFF.

This clonotype has more than one count but fewer than ten. This chain connects TRBV4-1 to TRBJ2-1, with D perhaps TRBD1 or TRBD2 (6 bases each). The CDR3 loop spans 14 amino acids. The germline CDR1 and CDR2 sequences are MGHRA and YSYEKL. Trimming cost V 1 base and J 10 bases, with 14 bases left between them. The CDR3 is CASSQVTGAGEQFF. CDR3 coding DNA: TGCGCCAGCAGCCAAGTTACGGGGGCAGGAGAGCAGTTCTTC.

The table lists this clonotype with a few counts. J is TRBJ2-5 and V is TRBV24-1; D is uncertain. The V end was cut by 10 bases, the J end by 2 bases, with 16 bases between. Germline CDR1 reads KGHDR; CDR2 reads SFDVKD. The CDR3 has 14 amino acids. CDR3 nucleotides: TGTGCCACTGCTTCGATGGGATTACAAGAGACCCAGTACTTC. This translates into CATASMGLQETQYF.

The chain links TRBV7-3 to TRBJ2-3, with 14 bases lining up with TRBD2. Germline V gives CDR1 SGHTA, CDR2 FQGTGA. The CDR3 has 19 amino acids. Losses at the gene ends were 5 bases for V and 1 base for J; bases not matched to a gene: 11. Here the CDR3 reads CASSASGLAGGWGTDTQYF. CDR3 in DNA: TGTGCCAGCAGCGCATCCGGACTAGCGGGGGGCTGGGGCACAGATACGCAGTATTTT.